This T cell receptor (beta chain) came from a study of PD-1 blockade in classical Hodgkin lymphoma (TCRdb year 2020). Regarding the study in general: Nivolumab dosing was 3 mg/kg intravenously every 2 weeks, continuing until either disease progression or unacceptable toxicity. The study used CyTOF and TCR beta sequencing to define a peripheral blood immune signature of response to PD-1 blockade in classical Hodgkin lymphoma. Overall results and qualifications from the work: Patients starting nivolumab less than 1 year after ASCT had lower diversity and were excluded from later analyses to avoid confounding by immune reconstitution. Baseline TCR diversity was reported as lower in newly diagnosed patients than in healthy donors, and lower still in relapsed/refractory patients. The study was limited to a single clinical trial cohort, and causes of repertoire differences, possibly disease activity or prior therapy, remained undefined. By C4D1, a significant rise was seen in CD4+ TCR diversity but not in CD8+ TCR diversity (p=0.0027 vs p=0.16), and the rise was most apparent among complete responders (p=0.02). Trial patients with a complete response had baseline diversity similar to that of newly diagnosed patients, while partial responders and progressors had significantly lower diversity.

The Qiagen DNeasy kit was used to extract genomic DNA both from unsorted PBMCs and from the negatively selected CD4+ and CD8+ fractions. Amplification of TCR beta CDR3 regions was done by immunoSEQ multiplex PCR with primers that anneal to V and J segments. Amplification bias was minimized using a synthetic immune receptor repertoire, and residual bias was removed computationally after sequencing. Under the source paper's analysis protocol: Custom Python scripts were used to quantify repertoire diversity as the Shannon entropy index. Unsorted, CD4+ and CD8+ repertoires were analyzed separately, except for combined analyses in which CD4+ and CD8+ sequences were merged in silico. A clone was considered expanded if an increase in frequency of at least 2-fold after treatment relative to C1D1 was found, and a pseudocount of 0.5 was applied to clones undetected at baseline. Singleton clones were defined as clones with 0 or 1 copy at C1D1, and non-singleton clones were defined as clones with 2 or more copies. Clones expanded in unsorted samples were labelled as CD4+, CD8+ or unknown by matching protein sequences in sorted samples from the same patient. Wilcoxon tests on paired samples were used to test changes in diversity from C1D1 to C4D1. In TCRdb, the immuneACCESS table is reduced to in-frame sequences with V and J assigned. These tables do not hold every clone; where another copy was compared, an unresolved V gene accounts for under half, and the others remain unexplained. For V, J and clone size, that table is used; D and trimming come from the DNA. In all, the sample holds around 25,000 clones, and 84% of those were seen once. Approximately 1.7% of the sample lies in the top ten.

CDR1 and CDR2, per the germline V gene, are SQVTM and ANQGSEA. Including cysteine and phenylalanine, the CDR3 has 13 amino acids. Solely the CDR3 DNA is kept, with 39 bases framed from the first base. V is pared back by 4 bases and J by 5 bases, with 14 bases lying between the germline termini. Concerning this clone itself: Its antigen is not yet known. No base quality values were provided; no much bigger clone lies one nucleotide off.

This specimen's time point label, interpreted: cycle 1 day 1 (C1D1), immediately before nivolumab initiation. Relapse after autologous stem cell transplantation had occurred in all trial patients, and cohorts A, B and C were distinguished by prior brentuximab vedotin exposure. A Miltenyi CD4+ T cell isolation kit was used for magnetic negative selection to purify CD4+ T cells from thawed PBMCs. The trial cohort was composed of 56 patients with relapsed/refractory classical Hodgkin lymphoma, for whom complete response, partial response or progressive disease was recorded as best overall response. Trial patients were treated with single-agent nivolumab in the multi-cohort phase II CheckMate 205 trial. An independent review committee assessed best overall response by applying the 2007 International Working Group response criteria. Trial PBMCs were obtained immediately prior to nivolumab initiation (C1D1) and on therapy at cycle 2 day 1 and cycle 4 day 1. Peripheral blood was collected in 8 mL Vacutainer Cell Preparation Tubes, from which PBMCs were isolated by centrifugation and then cryopreserved. Purified CD4+ and CD8+ fractions were generated only in cases for which an additional PBMC sample was available. Magnetically labelled cells were removed on LS columns in a quadroMACS separator, and the flow-through was retained as the purified fraction.

The source material was CD4+ T cells from blood, sampled at baseline. This clonotype was sampled from a human donor with classical Hodgkin lymphoma. Recombination linked TRBV29-1 to TRBJ1-1; no D gene can be assigned with confidence. The CDR3 reads CSVGTFGDTEAFF. The DNA sequence is as follows: TGCAGCGTTGGGACTTTCGGGGATACTGAAGCTTTCTTT.